What follows is one T cell receptor (beta chain) and its context. Original data processing: Estimated nucleated cell counts came from reference gene primer amplification. The table came from immunoSEQ multiplex PCR; TCRdb's copy has only in-frame clones and leaves some out. Clone size and V and J calls were adopted from that table, with D and trimming inferred from the DNA. Of tens of thousands of clones listed, less than 90% are singletons. The record originates from a study of blood T cell repertoires in COVID-19. Across the study: Both acute and convalescent COVID-19 samples were obtained from the United States, Italy and Spain. PBMCs, B-cell-depleted T cells, or T cells provided the cDNA or gDNA that made up the material.

In Seattle, patients joined the study during active infection and were tracked longitudinally. Germline V gene sequence: CDR1 SGHRS, CDR2 YFSETQ. The germline V and J ends were trimmed by 4 bases and 4 bases, with 15 bases remaining between them. This CDR3 spans 15 amino acids. The sample was peripheral blood. This sequence originates from a man in his sixties with COVID-19, enrolled during active disease. V is TRBV5-1 and J is TRBJ1-5; a possible D gene is TRBD1 (5 bases). The CDR3 loop is CASSADGTNNQPQHF. The CDR3 nucleotides read TGCGCCAGCAGCGCGGACGGGACTAATAATCAGCCCCAGCATTTT.